Each of the 25 T cell receptor beta chains below was sequenced from the same sample in a study of T cell repertoires in cytomegalovirus infection (dated by TCRdb to the late 2010s). No antigen has been assigned to these receptors. The treatment or condition label corresponds to: in vitro stimulation with specific CMV peptide epitopes to enrich CMV-specific T cells. The sample was run on an Illumina HiSeq 1500. In-frame beta chains were kept once TCRdb had trimmed the public reads at Q25 with fastp and called clones with MiXCR. Rows are combined by CDR3 protein, so each entry shows the most common genes and DNA. This sample gives about 34,000 distinct CDR3 sequences in total; roughly half of them show up just once. 75% to 95% of the sample rests with the top ten. The sequenced sample was CD8+ T cells from cultured PBMCs, obtained from culture after CMV antigen stimulation. The origin of the receptors is a human donor in good health (CMV status not recorded). Some clones in this sample may be carry-over from other donors' samples.

This clonotype was seen more than once but under ten times. The chain combines TRBV7-9 with TRBJ2-1; D possibly corresponds to TRBD2 (6 bases). Trimming pared 4 bases from V and 2 bases from J, leaving 24 bases between. Germline V lookup: CDR1 SEHNR, CDR2 FQNEAQ (reference sequence). This CDR3 region has 19 residues. The chain's CDR3 is CASSSRLRLAEPAYNEQFF. CDR3 DNA: TGTGCCAGCAGCTCCCGATTAAGATTAGCGGAACCCGCCTACAATGAGCAGTTCTTC.

The chain is built from TRBV20-1 and TRBJ2-1; TRBD2 matches at 13 bases. V dropped 6 bases and J dropped 8; count of bases not matched to a gene: 7. Germline V lookup: CDR1 DFQATT, CDR2 SNEGSKA (reference sequence). The CDR3 spans 14 residues. CDR3 coding DNA: TGCAGTGCAACGACTAGCGGGAGGATCTATGAGCAGTTCTTC. It translates to CSATTSGRIYEQFF.

This clonotype was seen a few times. The CDR3 spells CASSLAGGSYEQYF. The CDR3 DNA follows: TGTGCCAGCAGCTTAGCCGGGGGAAGCTACGAGCAGTACTTC. The chain couples TRBV7-9 to TRBJ2-7; a weak D match, TRBD2 (6 bases). The CDR3 is 14 amino acids. Trimming removed 0 bases from V and 3 bases from J, with 9 bases in between. Germline V CDR1 and CDR2: SEHNR, FQNEAQ (reference sequence).

This chain links TRBV7-9 with TRBJ2-5; possibly TRBD1 for D (5 bases). This CDR3 region has 14 residues. CDR1 is SEHNR and CDR2 is FQNEAQ in the germline V gene (reference sequence). V was shortened by 3 bases and J by 2 bases, with 10 bases between the two germline ends. In DNA, the CDR3 is TGTGCCAGCAGCTTCCCCGACAGACAAGAGACCCAGTACTTC. Translation: CASSFPDRQETQYF.

The CDR3 loop is CASSEFSGRTIYNEQFF. The CDR3 DNA reads as TGTGCCAGCAGCGAGTTTAGCGGGAGGACTATATACAATGAGCAGTTCTTC. The J gene is TRBJ2-1, the V gene TRBV6-1; 10 bases fit TRBD2. V gave up 6 bases and J gave up 4 bases; unmatched junction bases: 12. The CDR3 is 17 amino acids. Germline assignment: CDR1 MNHNS and CDR2 SASEGT.

The genes are TRBV12-3 or TRBV12-4 and TRBJ1-1; TRBD1 might be the D (5 bases). The CDR3 loop spans 14 amino acids. The V end lost 5 bases, the J end lost 0 bases, and 10 bases lay between the germline ends. CDR3 bases: TGTGCCAGCAGTCCCGGGACCTTGAACACTGAAGCTTTCTTT. Its translation: CASSPGTLNTEAFF.

A few counts support this clonotype. This CDR3 reads CASSFRDGYTEAFF. In DNA form, the CDR3 reads TGTGCCAGCAGCTTCCGCGACGGGTACACTGAAGCTTTCTTT. This chain uses TRBV7-8 with TRBJ1-1; D call uncertain. The V gene's germline CDR1 is SGHVS and CDR2 FQNEAQ. The ends were cut back, 3 bases at V and 3 bases at J, with 11 bases in the middle. The CDR3 extends over 14 amino acids.

The chain employs TRBV5-1 and TRBJ2-7; D is possibly TRBD1 or TRBD2 (7 bases each). The length of the CDR3 is 16 residues. Between the trimmed V and J ends, which lost 0 bases and 2 bases, there was a span of 15 bases. CDR1 is SGHRS and CDR2 is YFSETQ in the germline V gene. The CDR3 nucleotides are TGCGCCAGCAGCTTGGCCCGACAGGGAGGGGCCTACGAGCAGTACTTC. Translated, it gives CASSLARQGGAYEQYF.

The chain couples TRBV7-3 to TRBJ1-5, with 11 bases lining up with TRBD1. V lost 5 bases, J lost 4 bases, and 16 bases stayed unmatched. Germline assignment: CDR1 SGHTA and CDR2 FQGTGA. CDR3 length: 19 residues. The CDR3 is CASSPQWGGQGVLNQPQHF. CDR3 sequence (DNA): TGTGCCAGCAGCCCTCAATGGGGGGGACAGGGGGTCCTTAATCAGCCCCAGCATTTT.

The J gene is TRBJ2-7, the V gene TRBV7-9; 8 bases align to TRBD2. The CDR3 totals 14 residues. V lost 6 bases to trimming and J lost 6 bases; unmatched junction nucleotides: 10. Per the germline V gene, CDR1 is SEHNR and CDR2 is FQNEAQ (reference sequence). The CDR3 loop is CASSPRAGALEQYF. For the CDR3, the DNA is TGTGCCAGCAGTCCCAGAGCGGGAGCGCTCGAGCAGTACTTC.

This clonotype was detected a few times. The chain recombines TRBV29-1 with TRBJ2-2, with D perhaps being TRBD1 or TRBD2 (6 bases each). The germline CDR1 and CDR2 sequences are SQVTM and ANQGSEA. The CDR3 extends over 13 amino acids. V lost 4 bases and J lost 7, with 13 bases in between. The CDR3 protein is CSVGGAQVGELFF. DNA of the CDR3: TGCAGCGTTGGGGGGGCGCAGGTCGGGGAGCTGTTTTTT.

The rearrangement links TRBV7-9 to TRBJ2-7, with a tentative D call TRBD2 (6 bases). The V gene lost 5 bases and the J gene lost 3 bases, with 20 bases spanning the gap. The CDR3 consists of 16 residues. Germline assignment: CDR1 SEHNR and CDR2 FQNEAQ (reference sequence). In DNA, the CDR3 is TGTGCCAGCAGCCCCGGGCGCGGGGCGGGACTCTACGAGCAGTACTTC. Protein: CASSPGRGAGLYEQYF. The full variable domain, its missing parts supplied by reference TRBV7-9 and TRBJ2-7, is DTGVSQNPRHKITKRGQNVTFRCDPISEHNRLYWYRQTLGQGPEFLTYFQNEAQLEKSRLLSDRFSAERPKGSFSTLEIQRTEQGDSAMYLCASSPGRGAGLYEQYFGPGTRLTVT.

This chain links TRBV11-2 with TRBJ2-1; D might be TRBD1 (7 bases). This CDR3 contains 18 residues. CDR1 is SGHAT, CDR2 FQNNGV, per germline. Trimming stripped 5 bases from V and 0 bases from J, with 20 bases between. The CDR3 nucleotides are TGTGCCAGCAGCCCCCCCAGGGGGGCTTCATCCTCCTACAATGAGCAGTTCTTC. This encodes CASSPPRGASSSYNEQFF.

The J gene is TRBJ2-7, the V gene TRBV5-5; possible D gene TRBD1, 6 bases. The germline gives CDR1 SGHKS, CDR2 YYEKEE (reference sequence). Trimming cost V 0 bases and J 4 bases, with 11 bases left between them. CDR3 size: 14 residues. The DNA of the CDR3 is TGTGCCAGCAGCTTGGCCGGCAGGGGTTACGAGCAGTACTTC. Translated, it gives CASSLAGRGYEQYF.

The genes are TRBV10-2 and TRBJ1-2; TRBD1 agrees at 11 bases. Germline CDR1 and CDR2: WSHSY and SAAADI. Trimming at V came to 0 bases and at J to 2 bases, leaving 2 bases not matched to a gene. The CDR3 covers 16 residues. The CDR3 loop reads CASSESGTGGNYGYTF. CDR3 nucleotide sequence: TGCGCCAGCAGTGAGTCCGGGACAGGGGGAAACTATGGCTACACCTTC.

This clonotype was detected only once. The rearrangement links TRBV7-9 to TRBJ1-1, with TRBD1 matching 7 bases. This CDR3 is 13 amino acids long. V was clipped by 4 bases and J by 4 bases; unmatched bases: 3. Germline V lookup: CDR1 SEHNR, CDR2 FQNEAQ (reference sequence). CDR3 nucleotides: TGTGCCAGCAGCTATGCAGGGGGCACTGAAGCTTTCTTT. The encoded protein is CASSYAGGTEAFF. The full variable domain, rest sourced from reference TRBV7-9 and TRBJ1-1, is DTGVSQNPRHKITKRGQNVTFRCDPISEHNRLYWYRQTLGQGPEFLTYFQNEAQLEKSRLLSDRFSAERPKGSFSTLEIQRTEQGDSAMYLCASSYAGGTEAFFGQGTRLTVV.

The V and J genes are TRBV15 and TRBJ2-3, with 7 nucleotides matching TRBD1. From germline, CDR1 is LNHNV and CDR2 YYDKDF (reference sequence). CDR3 length: 17 residues. V shed 3 bases and J 3 bases; nucleotides not matched to a gene: 12. The CDR3 DNA reads as TGTGCCACCAGCAGGCTCCTCCGACAGGGTAGGACAGATACGCAGTATTTT. This sequence encodes CATSRLLRQGRTDTQYF.

V usage is TRBV7-6 and J usage is TRBJ2-1; D is uncertain. Trimming stripped 0 bases from V and 5 bases from J, with 14 bases between. Germline loops: CDR1 SGHVS, CDR2 FNYEAQ. The CDR3 runs to 16 residues. CDR3: CASSLAPPGKDNEQFF. CDR3 nucleotide sequence: TGTGCCAGCAGCTTAGCGCCCCCCGGTAAGGACAATGAGCAGTTCTTC.

The sample holds a few counts of this clonotype. The genes are TRBV6-2 or TRBV6-3 and TRBJ2-7; D call uncertain. The CDR3 loop spans 12 amino acids. The germline V and J ends were trimmed by 7 bases and 4 bases, with 11 bases remaining between them. Per germline, CDR1 MNHEY and CDR2 SVGEGT. The CDR3 coding sequence is TGTGCCAGCACCTACGGTCGGTACGAGCAGTACTTC. As protein: CASTYGRYEQYF.

Only a few counts were recorded for this clonotype. The genes are TRBV3-1 and TRBJ2-3; TRBD2 matches 7 bases. The junction had 22 bases not matched to a gene; V was cut back by 7 bases and J by 3 bases. Germline V lookup: CDR1 LGHDT, CDR2 YNNKEL (reference sequence). The CDR3 extends over 19 amino acids. CDR3 bases: TGTGCCAGCACAGCGGAAATTTCTAGCGGAAAGGGTGGAACAGATACGCAGTATTTT. It specifies CASTAEISSGKGGTDTQYF.

The table lists this clonotype with many counts. V and J are TRBV9 and TRBJ2-1; 7 bases are shared with TRBD1. This CDR3 region has 17 residues. Germline CDR1 SGDLS, CDR2 YYNGEE. V was clipped by 3 bases and J by 1 base; unmatched bases: 10. CDR3 region: CASSAPNRGFSYNEQFF. CDR3 bases: TGTGCCAGCAGCGCACCCAACAGGGGTTTTTCCTACAATGAGCAGTTCTTC.

This chain joins TRBV7-8 and TRBJ2-6; TRBD2 is a possible D gene (6 bases). This CDR3 spans 17 amino acids. V was shortened by 2 bases and J by 0 bases, with 11 bases between the two germline ends. Germline V gives CDR1 SGHVS, CDR2 FQNEAQ. The chain's CDR3 is CASSLSGSHSGANVLTF. CDR3 DNA sequence: TGTGCCAGCAGCTTAAGCGGGTCACACTCTGGGGCCAACGTCCTGACTTTC.

The rearrangement joins TRBV7-3 to TRBJ2-7, with 7 positions matching TRBD1. The CDR3 totals 15 residues. Germline V gives CDR1 SGHTA, CDR2 FQGTGA. Trimming removed 2 bases from V and 3 bases from J; junction bases left unmatched: 7. For the CDR3, the DNA is TGTGCCAGCAGCTTAGAGCAGGGGGAAGGCTACGAGCAGTACTTC. Its protein product is CASSLEQGEGYEQYF.

This clonotype was counted between two and nine times. V usage is TRBV6-5 and J usage is TRBJ2-5; 7 bases align to TRBD1. The CDR3 is 14 residues long. V gave up 6 bases and J gave up 4 bases; unmatched junction bases: 8. Germline assignment: CDR1 MNHEY and CDR2 SVGAGI. The CDR3 reads CASRPDRVGETQYF. In nucleotides, the CDR3 is TGTGCCAGCAGGCCCGACAGGGTAGGAGAGACCCAGTACTTC.

The CDR3 bases are TGTGCCAGCAGACCGGGACGTAATGAAAAACTGTTTTTT. This sequence encodes CASRPGRNEKLFF. The rearrangement links TRBV28 to TRBJ1-4; perhaps TRBD1 as D (5 bases). The CDR3 is made up of 13 amino acids. Germline V gene sequence: CDR1 MDHEN, CDR2 SYDVKM. The V end was cut by 6 bases, the J end by 4 bases, with 9 bases between.